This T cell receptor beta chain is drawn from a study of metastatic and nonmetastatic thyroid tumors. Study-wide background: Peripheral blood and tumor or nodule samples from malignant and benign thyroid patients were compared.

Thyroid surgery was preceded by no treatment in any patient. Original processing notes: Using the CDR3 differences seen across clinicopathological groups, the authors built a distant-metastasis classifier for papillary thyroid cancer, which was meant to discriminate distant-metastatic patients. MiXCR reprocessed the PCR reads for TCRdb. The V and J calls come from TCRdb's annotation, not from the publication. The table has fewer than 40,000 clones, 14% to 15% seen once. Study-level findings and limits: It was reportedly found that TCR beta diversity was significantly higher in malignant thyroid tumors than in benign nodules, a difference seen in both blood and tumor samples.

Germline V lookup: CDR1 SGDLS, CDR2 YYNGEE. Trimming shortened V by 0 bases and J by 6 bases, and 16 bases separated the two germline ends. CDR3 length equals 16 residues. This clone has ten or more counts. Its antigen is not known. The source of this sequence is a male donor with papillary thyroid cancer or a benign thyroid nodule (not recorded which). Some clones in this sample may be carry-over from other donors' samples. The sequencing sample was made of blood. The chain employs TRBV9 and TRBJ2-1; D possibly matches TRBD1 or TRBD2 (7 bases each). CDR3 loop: CASSVVQGGIRNEQFF. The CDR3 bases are TGTGCCAGCAGCGTAGTTCAGGGGGGGATACGCAATGAGCAGTTCTTC.